Sequencing of this TCR beta chain was carried out in a study of CD8+ T cells in alopecia areata. Looking at the study overall: For 6 to 18 months, tofacitinib was taken, and 6 months off drug followed.

Study results and limitations: Relative to mice, TCR sharing across patients was less clear, a difference possibly HLA-related. Numerous clones, expanded in lesions, remained in scalp and blood during tofacitinib.

Unmatched junction bases numbered 1, after V lost 0 bases and J lost 3 bases. CDR3 length equals 15 residues. The germline V gene has CDR1 MRHNA and CDR2 SNTAGT. A word on this clone: What it binds is not known.

Indicated treatment: oral pan-JAK inhibitor, 5-10 mg twice daily. Following extraction, RNA underwent reverse transcription to cDNA, which served as the sequencing template. Only in-frame clones appear in the TCRdb table, and some are missing; sequencing was by immunoSEQ multiplex PCR. The table has 90,000 to 130,000 clones, roughly 50% seen once. The chain recombines TRBV6-4 with TRBJ2-1; 8 bases agree with TRBD2. This receptor was identified in a human donor with alopecia areata. Sequencing was performed on CD8+ T cells sorted from blood, taken at week 24, from a patient treated with tofacitinib. CDR3 coding DNA: TGTGCCAGCAGTGACTCGGGGACTAGCTACAATGAGCAGTTCTTC. Protein product: CASSDSGTSYNEQFF.